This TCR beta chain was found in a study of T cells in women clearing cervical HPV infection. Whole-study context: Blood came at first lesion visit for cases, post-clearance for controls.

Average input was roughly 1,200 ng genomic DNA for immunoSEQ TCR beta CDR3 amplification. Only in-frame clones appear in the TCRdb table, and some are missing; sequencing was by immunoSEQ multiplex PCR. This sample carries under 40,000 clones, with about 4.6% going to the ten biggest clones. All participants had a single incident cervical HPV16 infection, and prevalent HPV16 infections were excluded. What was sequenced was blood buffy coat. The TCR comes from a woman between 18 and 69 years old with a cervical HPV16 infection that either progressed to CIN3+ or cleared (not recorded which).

CDR3 DNA, as far as it was read: TGTGCCAGTAGTCCCCGGACAGGGGGTTATGGT. Translated, it gives CASSPRTGGYG. The whole CDR3 sequence is CASSPRTGGYGQYF. This rearrangement joins TRBV19 to TRBJ2-4, with 10 bases aligning to TRBD1. Coverage ceases 3 residues before the CDR3 finishes, and the germline J gene fills in the end. The CDR3 consists of 14 residues. CDR1 LNHDA and CDR2 SQIVND come from the germline V gene (reference sequence).